Listed here are 21 T cell receptor beta chains from one sample, sequenced in a study of blood T cells in healthy people across ages. A second PCR, run for 7 to 11 cycles, used a sample-barcoded 5' primer plus a J-beta primer mix. A single record per CDR3 protein comes from TCRdb applying MiXCR to the 5' RACE reads. The repertoire holds nearly 800,000 distinct CDR3 sequences, with 25% as singletons. A further study also used this sample, focusing on T cells of mothers and their children.

The sequencing input was blood. The receptors here all came from a boy under 18 in good health.

This chain links TRBV7-2 with TRBJ2-1; D may be TRBD2 (6 bases). CDR3 size: 15 residues. Germline CDR1 and CDR2: SGHTA and FQGNSA. The V gene lost 5 bases and the J gene lost 2 bases, with 13 bases spanning the gap. Here the CDR3 reads CASSGGTDAYNEQFF. In nucleotides, the CDR3 is TGTGCCAGCAGCGGGGGGACTGATGCCTACAATGAGCAGTTCTTC.

CDR3 nucleotides: TGTGCCAGCAGTGGGAGGGCCATCTCTGGAAACACCATATATTTT. Translated: CASSGRAISGNTIYF. The chain joins TRBV12-3 or TRBV12-4 to TRBJ1-3, with D unresolved. CDR3 size: 15 residues. V lost 5 bases, J lost 0 bases, and 11 bases lay in between.

CDR3 coding DNA: TGCAGTGCTAGAGAGGGCAGGATGAGAGCAAACTATGGCTACACCTTC. Translated: CSAREGRMRANYGYTF. The chain joins TRBV20-1 to TRBJ1-2; D gene uncertain. The germline V gene encodes CDR1 DFQATT and CDR2 SNEGSKA (reference sequence). This CDR3 has 16 amino acids. Between the trimmed V and J ends, which lost 0 bases and 2 bases, there was a span of 16 bases.

The chain couples TRBV7-9 to TRBJ2-5; D perhaps matches TRBD2 (6 bases). Germline CDR1 is SEHNR and CDR2 is FQNEAQ (reference sequence). V lost 1 base to trimming and J lost 4 bases, with 10 bases between them. The CDR3 sequence is 14 residues long. As DNA, the CDR3 is TGTGCCAGCAGCTTAGTCCTAGCGATAGAGACCCAGTACTTC. Protein: CASSLVLAIETQYF.

This clonotype was recorded once. Here the CDR3 DNA reads TGTGCCAGCAGCATCCAGGTCGGGACTGAAAAACTGTTTTTT. This encodes CASSIQVGTEKLFF. The rearrangement joins TRBV7-3 to TRBJ1-4, with D perhaps TRBD1 (5 bases). The CDR3 contains 14 residues. V lost 5 bases and J 7 bases, leaving 14 bases between the germline ends. CDR1 and CDR2 from the germline V gene are SGHTA and FQGTGA.

The chain links TRBV9 to TRBJ2-2; unclear D gene. The V end was cut by 0 bases, the J end by 6 bases, with 12 bases between. Looked up from germline, CDR1 is SGDLS and CDR2 is YYNGEE. This CDR3 spans 15 amino acids. CDR3 amino acids: CASSVALAIPGELFF. CDR3 bases: TGTGCCAGCAGCGTAGCCCTGGCGATTCCCGGGGAGCTGTTTTTT.

CDR3 bases: TGTGCCAGCAGTTCTTCACTAGCGGGAGACCAAAATGAGCAGTTCTTC. Translated, it gives CASSSSLAGDQNEQFF. This rearrangement joins TRBV6-7 to TRBJ2-1; 11 positions agree with TRBD2. TRBV6-7 is sorted into the ORF group, with uncertain function. V shed 4 bases and J 7 bases; nucleotides not matched to a gene: 9. CDR3 length: 16 amino acids.

This clonotype has more than one count but fewer than ten. This rearrangement joins TRBV5-1 to TRBJ2-7; perhaps D is TRBD1 or TRBD2 (5 bases each). V was clipped by 5 bases and J by 4 bases, with 16 bases between them. The CDR3 runs to 14 residues. The germline CDR1 and CDR2 sequences are SGHRS and YFSETQ. In DNA, the CDR3 is TGCGCCAGCAGACGCCCAGGGACGCAATACGAGCAGTACTTC. Translation gives CASRRPGTQYEQYF.

Details on this clonotype: A much larger clone lies a single base off, so this may be a read error. The chain links TRBV27 to TRBJ2-3; no clear D gene. Germline V CDR1 and CDR2: MNHEY, SMNVEV (reference sequence). The CDR3 covers 13 residues. V dropped 3 bases and J dropped 2 bases, with 6 bases sitting between them. CDR3 sequence: CASSFIPTDTQYF. In nucleotides, the CDR3 is TGTGCCAGCAGTTTTATCCCCACAGATACGCAGTATTTT.

A single count supports this clonotype. The rearrangement links TRBV5-1 to TRBJ2-7; weak D call: TRBD1 (6 bases). V lost 0 bases and J 4 bases, leaving 11 bases between the germline ends. Germline CDR1 is SGHRS and CDR2 is YFSETQ. The CDR3 loop spans 14 amino acids. CDR3 in DNA: TGCGCCAGCAGCTTGGCCCCAGGGGAATACGAGCAGTACTTC. Its protein is CASSLAPGEYEQYF.

This clonotype was counted a few times. V usage is TRBV7-7 and J usage is TRBJ2-2; TRBD1 matches 8 bases. The CDR3 is 11 amino acids. CDR1 is SSHAT and CDR2 is FNYEAQ in the germline V gene (reference sequence). This chain's CDR3 is CATQGAGELFF. In DNA, the CDR3 is TGTGCTACACAGGGGGCCGGGGAGCTGTTTTTT. The full variable domain, rest sourced from reference TRBV7-7 and TRBJ2-2, is GAGVSQSPRYKVTKRGQDVTLRCDPISSHATLYWYQQALGQGPEFLTYFNYEAQPDKSGLPSDRFSAERPEGSISTLTIQRTEQRDSAMYRCATQGAGELFFGEGSRLTVL.

The chain recombines TRBV5-1 with TRBJ2-1, with 11 bases lining up with TRBD2. The CDR3 has 16 amino acids. CDR1 and CDR2 from the germline V gene are SGHRS and YFSETQ. The junction had 10 bases not matched to a gene; V was cut back by 4 bases and J by 7 bases. Here the CDR3 DNA reads TGCGCCAGCAGCCCTATAGCGGGAGGGGACTTTAATGAGCAGTTCTTC. Translating it yields CASSPIAGGDFNEQFF.

The V gene is TRBV28, the J gene TRBJ2-6; possible D gene TRBD2, 6 bases. Germline CDR1 and CDR2: MDHEN and SYDVKM. CDR3 length equals 14 residues. The CDR3 DNA sequence: TGTGGAACTGGAGGGGACGCTGGGGCCAACGTCCTGACTTTC. This translates into CGTGGDAGANVLTF. Full variable domain (rest looked up from reference TRBV28 and TRBJ2-6): DVKVTQSSRYLVKRTGEKVFLECVQDMDHENMFWYRQDPGLGLRLIYFSYDVKMKEKGDIPEGYSVSREKKERFSLILESASTNQTSMYLCGTGGDAGANVLTFGAGSRLTVL.

This clonotype showed up just a few times. The rearrangement uses TRBV11-2 and TRBJ2-3; 10 bases map to TRBD2. Germline loops: CDR1 SGHAT, CDR2 FQNNGV. Trimming cost V 1 base and J 2 bases; bases outside gene matches: 3. The CDR3 totals 16 residues. The CDR3: CASSLGSGGATDTQYF. The CDR3 bases are TGTGCCAGCAGCTTAGGCAGCGGGGGGGCCACAGATACGCAGTATTTT.

This rearrangement joins TRBV7-2 to TRBJ1-1, with D perhaps TRBD1 (6 bases). This CDR3 has 14 amino acids. V was cut by 7 bases and J by 4 bases, with 16 bases left in between. The germline gives CDR1 SGHTA, CDR2 FQGNSA. The DNA for the CDR3 is TGTGCCAGCATGGACAGTATCGGGAGCACTGAAGCTTTCTTT. Translation gives CASMDSIGSTEAFF.

The rearrangement joins TRBV7-9 to TRBJ2-1; D perhaps matches TRBD2 (5 bases). The length of the CDR3 is 12 residues. Per germline, CDR1 SEHNR and CDR2 FQNEAQ (reference sequence). Trimming pared 3 bases from V and 15 bases from J, leaving 15 bases between. CDR3 in amino acids: CASSFPRSEGFF. The CDR3 DNA is TGTGCCAGCAGCTTCCCCAGGTCCGAGGGGTTCTTC.

This clonotype was detected only a few times. The J gene is TRBJ2-3, the V gene TRBV20-1, with 7 bases that match TRBD2. This CDR3 has 14 amino acids. The V and J ends lost 6 bases and 7 bases, in that order; junction bases with no gene match: 13. The germline V gene encodes CDR1 DFQATT and CDR2 SNEGSKA (reference sequence). The CDR3 loop reads CSAREVILPNTQYF. DNA of the CDR3: TGCAGTGCCCGGGAGGTTATCCTTCCTAATACGCAGTATTTT.

This clonotype was counted only a few times. V usage is TRBV4-3 and J usage is TRBJ2-5; D is unresolved. The CDR3 has 15 amino acids. CDR1 and CDR2 from the germline V gene are LGHNA and YSLEER. Deletions cut 0 bases from V and 8 bases from J, with 16 bases between. The CDR3 loop reads CASSQDTIEERTQYF. The DNA of the CDR3 is TGCGCCAGCAGCCAAGATACGATTGAGGAGCGTACCCAGTACTTC.

Only a few counts were recorded for this clonotype. This CDR3 reads CASSQDSGIAGAYNEQFF. CDR3 in DNA: TGCGCCAGCAGCCAAGATTCGGGAATTGCGGGAGCCTACAATGAGCAGTTCTTC. V gene TRBV4-3 combines with J gene TRBJ2-1; 7 bases map to TRBD2. Losses at the gene ends were 0 bases for V and 2 bases for J; bases not matched to a gene: 10. The CDR3 covers 18 residues. Germline CDR1 and CDR2: LGHNA and YSLEER.

This clonotype was seen only a few times. This chain connects TRBV20-1 to TRBJ2-1; D tentatively reads TRBD1 or TRBD2 (5 bases each). The DNA end is more similar to TRBJ2-5, so the J call may be wrong. The CDR3 runs to 14 residues. CDR1 is DFQATT and CDR2 is SNEGSKA in the germline V gene (reference sequence). The CDR3 loop reads CSARDTAGTGTQYF. The CDR3 nucleotides are TGCAGTGCTAGAGATACGGCAGGGACGGGGACCCAGTACTTC.

Only a few counts were recorded for this clonotype. The J gene is TRBJ1-2, the V gene TRBV4-3; no clear D. The CDR3 contains 14 residues. The V and J ends lost 2 bases and 4 bases respectively, with 11 bases between them. CDR1 and CDR2 (germline): LGHNA, YSLEER. For the CDR3, the DNA is TGCGCCAGCAGCCAATTCAAGGGAACCTATGGCTACACCTTC. Translating gives CASSQFKGTYGYTF.